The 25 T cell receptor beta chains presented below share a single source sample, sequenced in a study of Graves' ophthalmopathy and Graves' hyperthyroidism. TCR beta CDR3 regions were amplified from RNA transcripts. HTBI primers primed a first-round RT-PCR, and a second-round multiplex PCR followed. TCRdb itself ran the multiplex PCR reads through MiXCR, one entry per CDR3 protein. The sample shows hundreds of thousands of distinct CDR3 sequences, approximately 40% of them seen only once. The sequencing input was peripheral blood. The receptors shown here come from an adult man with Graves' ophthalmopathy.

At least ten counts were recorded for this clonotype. CDR3 coding DNA: TGCAGTGCTAGTGGGTGGAACTCTGGAAACACCATATATTTT. Translated, it gives CSASGWNSGNTIYF. This sequence joins TRBV20-1 and TRBJ1-3; D gene ambiguous. V shed 3 bases and J shed 0 bases, with 9 bases lying between them. There are 14 residues in the CDR3. Per the germline V gene, CDR1 is DFQATT and CDR2 is SNEGSKA (reference sequence).

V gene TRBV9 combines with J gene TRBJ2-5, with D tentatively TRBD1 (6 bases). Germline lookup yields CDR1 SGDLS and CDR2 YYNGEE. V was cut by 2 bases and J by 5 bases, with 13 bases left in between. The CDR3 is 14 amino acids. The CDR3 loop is CASSVTGNRETQYF. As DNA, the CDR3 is TGTGCCAGCAGCGTTACAGGGAATCGGGAGACCCAGTACTTC.

The chain's CDR3 is CASSEGGHNQETQYF. The DNA of the CDR3 is TGTGCCAGCAGTGAGGGGGGGCACAACCAAGAGACCCAGTACTTC. The chain employs TRBV2 and TRBJ2-5; D possibly corresponds to TRBD2 (7 bases). Per the germline V gene, CDR1 is SNHLY and CDR2 is FYNNEI. The CDR3 is 15 residues long. Trimming cost V 3 bases and J 0 bases, with 11 bases left between them.

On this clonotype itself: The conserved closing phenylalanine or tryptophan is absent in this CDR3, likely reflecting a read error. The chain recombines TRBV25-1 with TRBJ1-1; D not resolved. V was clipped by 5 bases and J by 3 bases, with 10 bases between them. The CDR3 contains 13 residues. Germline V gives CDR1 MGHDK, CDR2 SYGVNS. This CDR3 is CASSWTPDTEAFS. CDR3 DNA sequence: TGTGCCAGCAGTTGGACTCCGGACACTGAAGCTTTCTCT.

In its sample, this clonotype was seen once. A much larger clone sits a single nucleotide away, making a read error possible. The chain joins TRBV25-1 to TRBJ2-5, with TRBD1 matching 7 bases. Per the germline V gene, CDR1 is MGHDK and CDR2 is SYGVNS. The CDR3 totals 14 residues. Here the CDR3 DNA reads TGTGCCGGCAGTTCCGGGACAGAACAAGAGACCCAGTACTTC. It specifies CAGSSGTEQETQYF.

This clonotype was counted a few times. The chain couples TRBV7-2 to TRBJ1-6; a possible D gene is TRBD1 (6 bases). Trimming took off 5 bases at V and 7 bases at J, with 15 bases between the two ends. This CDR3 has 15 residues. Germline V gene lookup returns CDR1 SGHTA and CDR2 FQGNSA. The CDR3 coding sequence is TGTGCCAGCAGCGGACAGTCAAATTACAATTCACCCCTCCACTTT. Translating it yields CASSGQSNYNSPLHF.

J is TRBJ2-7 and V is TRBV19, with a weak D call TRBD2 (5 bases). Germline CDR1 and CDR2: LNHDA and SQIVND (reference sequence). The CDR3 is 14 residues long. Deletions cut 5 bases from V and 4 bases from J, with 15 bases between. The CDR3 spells CASSVTRATYEQYF. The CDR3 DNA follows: TGTGCCAGTAGTGTGACGAGGGCCACTTACGAGCAGTACTTC.

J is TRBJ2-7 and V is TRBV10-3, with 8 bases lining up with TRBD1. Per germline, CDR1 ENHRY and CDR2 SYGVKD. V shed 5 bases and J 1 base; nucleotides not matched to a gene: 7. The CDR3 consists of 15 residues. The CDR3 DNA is TGTGCCATCAGTAACGACAGGGGCTCGTCCTACGAGCAGTACTTC. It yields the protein CAISNDRGSSYEQYF.

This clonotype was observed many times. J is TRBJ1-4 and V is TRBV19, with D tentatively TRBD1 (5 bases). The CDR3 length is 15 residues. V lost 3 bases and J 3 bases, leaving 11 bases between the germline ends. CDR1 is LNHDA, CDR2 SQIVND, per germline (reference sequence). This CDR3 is CASSIAAGPNEKLFF. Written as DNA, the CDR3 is TGTGCCAGTAGTATCGCTGCAGGGCCTAATGAAAAACTGTTTTTT.

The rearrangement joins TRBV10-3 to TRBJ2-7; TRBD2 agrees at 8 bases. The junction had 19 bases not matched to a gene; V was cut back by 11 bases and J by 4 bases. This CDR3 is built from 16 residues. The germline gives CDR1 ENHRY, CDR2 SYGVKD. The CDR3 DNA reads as TGTGCCGGCAGCTTCGCAATCCGGGGGGGAGGTTACGAGCAGTACTTC. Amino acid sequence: CAGSFAIRGGGYEQYF.

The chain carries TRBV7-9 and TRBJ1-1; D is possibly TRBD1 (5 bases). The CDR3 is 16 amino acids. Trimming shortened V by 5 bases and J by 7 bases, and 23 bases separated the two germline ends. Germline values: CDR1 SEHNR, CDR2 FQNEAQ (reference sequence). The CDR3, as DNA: TGTGCCAGCAGCCCAGCGATTCACGGGGGGGGAGGTGAAGCTTTCTTT. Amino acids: CASSPAIHGGGGEAFF.

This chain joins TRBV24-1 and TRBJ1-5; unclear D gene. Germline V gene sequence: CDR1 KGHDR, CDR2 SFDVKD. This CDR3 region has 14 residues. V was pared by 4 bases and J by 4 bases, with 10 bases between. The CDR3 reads CATSDRLDNQPQHF. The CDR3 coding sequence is TGTGCCACCAGTGACAGGCTGGATAATCAGCCCCAGCATTTT.

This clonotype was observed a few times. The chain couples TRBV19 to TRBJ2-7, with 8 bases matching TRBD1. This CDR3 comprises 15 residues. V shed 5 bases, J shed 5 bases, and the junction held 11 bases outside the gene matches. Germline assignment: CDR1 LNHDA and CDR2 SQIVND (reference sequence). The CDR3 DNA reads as TGTGCCAGTAGTGCCCGACAGGGGCTATCCGACGAGCAGTACTTC. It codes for CASSARQGLSDEQYF.

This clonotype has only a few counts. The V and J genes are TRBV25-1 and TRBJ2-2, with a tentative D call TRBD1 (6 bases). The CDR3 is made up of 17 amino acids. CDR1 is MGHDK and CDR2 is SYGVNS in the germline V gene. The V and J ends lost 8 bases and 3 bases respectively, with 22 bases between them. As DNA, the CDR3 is TGTGCCAGCTCACCACGTCCTTCAGGGGCGGACACCGGGGAGCTGTTTTTT. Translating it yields CASSPRPSGADTGELFF.

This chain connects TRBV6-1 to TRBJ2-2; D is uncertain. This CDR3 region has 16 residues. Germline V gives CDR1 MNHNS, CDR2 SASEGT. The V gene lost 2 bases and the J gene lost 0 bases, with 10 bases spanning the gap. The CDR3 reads CASSERQLTNTGELFF. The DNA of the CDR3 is TGTGCCAGCAGTGAACGGCAGCTAACGAACACCGGGGAGCTGTTTTTT.

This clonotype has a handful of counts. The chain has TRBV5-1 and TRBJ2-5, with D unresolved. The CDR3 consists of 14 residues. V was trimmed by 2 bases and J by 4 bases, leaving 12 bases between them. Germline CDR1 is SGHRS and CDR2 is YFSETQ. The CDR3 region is CASSFLENGETQYF. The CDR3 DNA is TGCGCCAGCAGCTTTCTAGAAAACGGAGAGACCCAGTACTTC.

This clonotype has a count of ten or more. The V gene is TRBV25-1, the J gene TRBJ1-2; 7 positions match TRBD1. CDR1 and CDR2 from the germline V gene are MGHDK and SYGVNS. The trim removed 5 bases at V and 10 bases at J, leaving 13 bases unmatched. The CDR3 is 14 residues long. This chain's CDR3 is CASSPGTAQRDYTF. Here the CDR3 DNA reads TGTGCCAGCAGTCCGGGGACAGCCCAACGGGACTACACCTTC.

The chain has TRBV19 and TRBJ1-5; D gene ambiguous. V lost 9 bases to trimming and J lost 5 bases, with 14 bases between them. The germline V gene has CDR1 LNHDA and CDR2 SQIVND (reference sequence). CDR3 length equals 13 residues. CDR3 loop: CASSPATDQPQHF. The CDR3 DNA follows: TGTGCCAGCTCACCAGCAACAGATCAGCCCCAGCATTTT.

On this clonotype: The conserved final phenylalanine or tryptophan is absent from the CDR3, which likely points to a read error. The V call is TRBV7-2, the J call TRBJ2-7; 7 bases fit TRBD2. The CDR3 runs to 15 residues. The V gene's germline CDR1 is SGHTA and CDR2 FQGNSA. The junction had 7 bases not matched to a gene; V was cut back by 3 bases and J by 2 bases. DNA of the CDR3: TGTGCCAGCAGCTTGCTAGCGGAGCGAGCCTACGAGCAGTACCTC. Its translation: CASSLLAERAYEQYL.

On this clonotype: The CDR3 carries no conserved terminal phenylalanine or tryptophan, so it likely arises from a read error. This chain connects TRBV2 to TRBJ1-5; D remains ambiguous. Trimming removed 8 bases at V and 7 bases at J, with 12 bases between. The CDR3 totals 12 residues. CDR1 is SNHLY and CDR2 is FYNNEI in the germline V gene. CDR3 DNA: TGTGCCAGCGCCTCTGCCGACCAGCCCCAGCATTCT. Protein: CASASADQPQHS.

DNA for the CDR3: TGTGCCAGCAGTCCCATGGGCACCGGGGAGCTGTTTTTT. This codes for CASSPMGTGELFF. The chain recombines TRBV7-9 with TRBJ2-2; D is unresolved. CDR3 length: 13 residues. CDR1 is SEHNR, CDR2 FQNEAQ, per germline (reference sequence). Deletions cut 6 bases from V and 4 bases from J, with 9 bases between. The variable domain in full, completed from reference TRBV7-9 and TRBJ2-2, reads DTGVSQNPRHKITKRGQNVTFRCDPISEHNRLYWYRQTLGQGPEFLTYFQNEAQLEKSRLLSDRFSAERPKGSFSTLEIQRTEQGDSAMYLCASSPMGTGELFFGEGSRLTVL.

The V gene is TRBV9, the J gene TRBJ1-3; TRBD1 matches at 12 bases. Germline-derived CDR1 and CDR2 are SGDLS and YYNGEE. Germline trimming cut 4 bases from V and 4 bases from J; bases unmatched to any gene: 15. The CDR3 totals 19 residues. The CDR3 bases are TGTGCCAGCAGCTTAGAAACGGGACAGGGGGCCATGGAAGGAAACACCATATATTTT. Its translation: CASSLETGQGAMEGNTIYF.

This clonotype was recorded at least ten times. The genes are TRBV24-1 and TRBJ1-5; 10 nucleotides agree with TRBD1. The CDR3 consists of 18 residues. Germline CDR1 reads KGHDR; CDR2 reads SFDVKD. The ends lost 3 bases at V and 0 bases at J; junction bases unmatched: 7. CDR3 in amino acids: CATSDPGTGETSNQPQHF. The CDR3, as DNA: TGTGCCACCAGTGATCCCGGGACAGGGGAGACTAGCAATCAGCCCCAGCATTTT.

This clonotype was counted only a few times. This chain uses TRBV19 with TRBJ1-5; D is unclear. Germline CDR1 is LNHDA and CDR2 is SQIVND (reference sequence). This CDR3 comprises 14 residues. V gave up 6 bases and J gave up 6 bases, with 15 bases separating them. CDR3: CASSYNSEIQPQHF. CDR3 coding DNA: TGTGCCAGTAGCTATAACAGCGAGATTCAGCCCCAGCATTTT.

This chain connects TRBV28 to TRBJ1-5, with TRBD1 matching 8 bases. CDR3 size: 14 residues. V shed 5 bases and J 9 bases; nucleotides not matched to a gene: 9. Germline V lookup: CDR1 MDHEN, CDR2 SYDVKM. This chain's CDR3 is CASSPWTGQGPQHF. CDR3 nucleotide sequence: TGTGCCAGCAGTCCGTGGACAGGGCAGGGGCCCCAGCATTTT.